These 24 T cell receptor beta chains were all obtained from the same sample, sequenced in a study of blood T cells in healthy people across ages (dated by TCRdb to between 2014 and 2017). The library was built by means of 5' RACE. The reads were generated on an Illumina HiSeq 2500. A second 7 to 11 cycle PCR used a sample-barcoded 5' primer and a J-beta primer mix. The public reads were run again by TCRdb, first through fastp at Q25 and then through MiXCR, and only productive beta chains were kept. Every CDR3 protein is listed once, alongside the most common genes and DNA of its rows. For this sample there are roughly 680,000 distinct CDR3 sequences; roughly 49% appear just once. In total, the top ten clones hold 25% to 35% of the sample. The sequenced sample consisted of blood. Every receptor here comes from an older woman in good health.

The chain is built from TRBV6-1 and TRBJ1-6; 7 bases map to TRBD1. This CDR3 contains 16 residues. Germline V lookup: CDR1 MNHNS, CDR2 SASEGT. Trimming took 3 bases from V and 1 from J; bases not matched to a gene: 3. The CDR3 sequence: CASSDETGSYNSPLHF. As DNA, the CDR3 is TGTGCCAGCAGTGACGAGACAGGGTCCTATAATTCACCCCTCCACTTT.

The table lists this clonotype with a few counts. CDR3 residues: CASSQSRFLGGELFF. In DNA form, the CDR3 reads TGTGCCAGCAGCCAAAGTCGATTCCTGGGGGGGGAACTGTTTTTT. V usage is TRBV14 and J usage is TRBJ1-4; D is possibly TRBD1 (5 bases). There are 15 residues in the CDR3. Germline V gene data show CDR1 as SGHDN and CDR2 as FVKESK. Trimming left V 2 bases short and J 12 bases short, with 19 bases between.

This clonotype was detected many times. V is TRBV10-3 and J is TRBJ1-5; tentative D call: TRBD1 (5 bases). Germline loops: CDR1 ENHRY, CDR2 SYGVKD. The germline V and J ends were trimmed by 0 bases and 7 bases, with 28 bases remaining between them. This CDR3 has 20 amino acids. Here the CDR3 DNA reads TGTGCCATCAGTGAGTCGGCGGTATCCAGGGACGCTCGGGGAACCCAGCCCCAGCATTTT. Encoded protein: CAISESAVSRDARGTQPQHF.

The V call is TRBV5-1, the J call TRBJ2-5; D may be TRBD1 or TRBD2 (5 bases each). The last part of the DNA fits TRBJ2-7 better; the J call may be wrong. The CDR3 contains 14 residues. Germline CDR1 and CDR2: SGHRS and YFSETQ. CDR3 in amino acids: CASSVAGAVSEQYF. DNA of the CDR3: TGCGCCAGCAGCGTAGCCGGGGCCGTCTCCGAGCAGTACTTC.

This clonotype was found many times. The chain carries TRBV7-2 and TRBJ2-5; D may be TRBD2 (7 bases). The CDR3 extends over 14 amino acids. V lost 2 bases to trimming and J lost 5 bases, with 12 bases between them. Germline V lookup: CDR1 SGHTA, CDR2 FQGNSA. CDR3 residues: CASSLNRGGETQYF. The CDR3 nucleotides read TGTGCCAGCAGCTTAAATAGGGGGGGTGAGACCCAGTACTTC.

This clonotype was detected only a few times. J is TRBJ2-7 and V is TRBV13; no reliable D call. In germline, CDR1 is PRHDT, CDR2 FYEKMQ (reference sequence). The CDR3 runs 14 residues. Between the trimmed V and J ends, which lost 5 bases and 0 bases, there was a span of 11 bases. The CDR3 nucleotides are TGTGCCAGCAGCCACCTAGGGTTCTCCTACGAGCAGTACTTC. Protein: CASSHLGFSYEQYF.

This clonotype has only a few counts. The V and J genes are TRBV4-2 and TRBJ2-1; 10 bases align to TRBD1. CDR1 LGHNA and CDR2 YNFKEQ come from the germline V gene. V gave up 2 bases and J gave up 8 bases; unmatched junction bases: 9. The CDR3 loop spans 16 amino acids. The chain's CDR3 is CASSQLRQGAIYEQFF. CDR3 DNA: TGTGCCAGCAGCCAACTGAGACAGGGGGCAATCTATGAGCAGTTCTTC.

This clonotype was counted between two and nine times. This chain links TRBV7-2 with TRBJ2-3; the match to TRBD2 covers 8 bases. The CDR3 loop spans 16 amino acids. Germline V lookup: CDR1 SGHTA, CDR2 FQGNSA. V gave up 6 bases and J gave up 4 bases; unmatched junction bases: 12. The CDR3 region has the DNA TGTGCCAGCAGTAAGGGGGTAGCGGGAAGGTCAGATACGCAGTATTTT. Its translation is CASSKGVAGRSDTQYF.

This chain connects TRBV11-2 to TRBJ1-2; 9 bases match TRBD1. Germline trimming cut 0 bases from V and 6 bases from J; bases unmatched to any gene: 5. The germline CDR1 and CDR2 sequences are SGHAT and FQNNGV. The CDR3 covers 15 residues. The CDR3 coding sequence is TGTGCCAGCAGCTTAGATTTACAGGGGGCAAATGGCTACACCTTC. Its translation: CASSLDLQGANGYTF.

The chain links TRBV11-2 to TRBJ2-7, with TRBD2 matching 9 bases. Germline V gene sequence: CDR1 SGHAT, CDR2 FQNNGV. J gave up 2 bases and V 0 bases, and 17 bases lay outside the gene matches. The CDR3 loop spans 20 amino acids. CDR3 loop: CASSLDRWRTSAKGTYEQYF. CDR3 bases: TGTGCCAGCAGCTTAGATCGGTGGCGGACTAGCGCTAAGGGGACCTACGAGCAGTACTTC.

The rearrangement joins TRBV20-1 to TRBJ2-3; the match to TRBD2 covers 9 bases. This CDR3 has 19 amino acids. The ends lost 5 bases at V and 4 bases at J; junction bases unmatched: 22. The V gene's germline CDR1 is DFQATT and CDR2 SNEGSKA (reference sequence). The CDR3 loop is CSALTPRTLAGTRADTQYF. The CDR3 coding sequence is TGCAGTGCTCTAACCCCCCGGACCCTAGCGGGGACACGGGCAGATACGCAGTATTTT.

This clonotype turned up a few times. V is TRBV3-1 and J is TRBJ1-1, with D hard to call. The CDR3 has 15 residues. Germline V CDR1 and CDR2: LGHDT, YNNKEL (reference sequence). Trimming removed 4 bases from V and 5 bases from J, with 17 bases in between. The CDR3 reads CASSPRGPRETEAFF. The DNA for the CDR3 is TGTGCCAGCAGCCCCAGAGGACCGAGGGAGACTGAAGCTTTCTTT.

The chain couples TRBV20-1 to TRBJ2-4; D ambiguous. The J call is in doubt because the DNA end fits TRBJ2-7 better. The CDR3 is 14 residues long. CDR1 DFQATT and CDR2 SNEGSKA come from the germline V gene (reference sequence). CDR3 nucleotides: TGCAGTGCTAGGTATCCGTTCGGGTCCTACGAGCAGTACTTC. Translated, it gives CSARYPFGSYEQYF.

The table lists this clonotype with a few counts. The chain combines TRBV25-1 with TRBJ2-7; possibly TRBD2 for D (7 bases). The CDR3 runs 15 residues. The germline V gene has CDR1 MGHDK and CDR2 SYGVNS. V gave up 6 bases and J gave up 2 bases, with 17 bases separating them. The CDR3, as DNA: TGTGCCAGCAGCATAAGGGGGGGTAGCGCCTACGAGCAGTACTTC. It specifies CASSIRGGSAYEQYF.

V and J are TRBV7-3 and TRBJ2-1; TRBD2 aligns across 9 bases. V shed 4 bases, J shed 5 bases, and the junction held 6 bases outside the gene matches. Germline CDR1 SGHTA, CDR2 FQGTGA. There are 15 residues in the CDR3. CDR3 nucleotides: TGTGCCAGCAGCTCTCCGGGACTAGCCCACAATGAGCAGTTCTTC. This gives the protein CASSSPGLAHNEQFF.

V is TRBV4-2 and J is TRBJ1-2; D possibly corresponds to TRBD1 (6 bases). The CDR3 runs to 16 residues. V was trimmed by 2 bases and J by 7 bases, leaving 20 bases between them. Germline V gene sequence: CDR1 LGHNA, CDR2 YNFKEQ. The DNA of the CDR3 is TGTGCCAGCAGCCAATCGGGGTCGACAGGAGTCCTTGGCTACACCTTC. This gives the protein CASSQSGSTGVLGYTF.

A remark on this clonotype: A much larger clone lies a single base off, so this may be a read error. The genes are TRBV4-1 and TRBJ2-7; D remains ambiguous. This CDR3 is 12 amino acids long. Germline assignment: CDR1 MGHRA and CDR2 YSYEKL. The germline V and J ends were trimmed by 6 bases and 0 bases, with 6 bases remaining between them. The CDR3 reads CASRILSYEQYF. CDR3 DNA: TGCGCCAGCAGGATCCTCTCCTACGAGCAGTACTTC.

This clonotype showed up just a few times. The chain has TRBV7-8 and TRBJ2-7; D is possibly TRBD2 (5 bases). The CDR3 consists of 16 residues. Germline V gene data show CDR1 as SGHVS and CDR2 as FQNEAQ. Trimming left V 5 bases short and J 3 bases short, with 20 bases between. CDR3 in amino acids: CASSTLTGILGYEQYF. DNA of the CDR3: TGTGCCAGCAGCACACTAACCGGGATTCTAGGCTACGAGCAGTACTTC.

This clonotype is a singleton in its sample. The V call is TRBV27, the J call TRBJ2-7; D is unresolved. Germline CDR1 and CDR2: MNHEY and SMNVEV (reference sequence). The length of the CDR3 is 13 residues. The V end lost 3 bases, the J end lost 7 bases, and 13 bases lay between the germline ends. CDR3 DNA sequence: TGTGCCAGCAGTTTTTCACAGCTCAATGAGCAGTACTTC. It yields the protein CASSFSQLNEQYF.

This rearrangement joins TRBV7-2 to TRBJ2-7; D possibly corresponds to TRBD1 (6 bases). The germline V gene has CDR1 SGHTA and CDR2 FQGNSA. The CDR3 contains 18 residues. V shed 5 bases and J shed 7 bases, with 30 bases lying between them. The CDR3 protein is CASSPQGSGRGGYNEQYF. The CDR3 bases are TGTGCCAGCAGCCCCCAAGGCAGCGGCAGAGGGGGTTACAATGAGCAGTACTTC. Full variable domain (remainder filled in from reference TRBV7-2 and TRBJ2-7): GAGVSQSPSNKVTEKGKDVELRCDPISGHTALYWYRQSLGQGLEFLIYFQGNSAPDKSGLPSDRFSAERTGGSVSTLTIQRTQQEDSAVYLCASSPQGSGRGGYNEQYFGPGTRLTVT.

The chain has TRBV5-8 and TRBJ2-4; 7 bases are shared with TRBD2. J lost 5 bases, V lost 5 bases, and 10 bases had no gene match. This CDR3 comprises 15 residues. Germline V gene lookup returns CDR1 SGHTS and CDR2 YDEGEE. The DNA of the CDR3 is TGTGCCAGCAGTTCAATAGCGGGTGCCGAAAACATTCAGTACTTC. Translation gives CASSSIAGAENIQYF.

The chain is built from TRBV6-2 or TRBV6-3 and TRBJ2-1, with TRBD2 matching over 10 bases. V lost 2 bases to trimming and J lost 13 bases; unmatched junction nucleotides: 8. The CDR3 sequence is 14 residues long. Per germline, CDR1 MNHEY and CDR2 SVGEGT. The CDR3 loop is CASSYAIRTSGQFF. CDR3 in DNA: TGTGCCAGCAGTTACGCCATAAGGACTAGCGGACAGTTCTTC.

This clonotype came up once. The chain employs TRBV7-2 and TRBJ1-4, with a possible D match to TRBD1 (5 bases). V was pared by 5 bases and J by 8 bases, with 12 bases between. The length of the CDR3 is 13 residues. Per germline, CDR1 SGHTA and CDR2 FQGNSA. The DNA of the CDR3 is TGTGCCAGCAGCGTAGTTAGGGGAGAAAAACTGTTTTTT. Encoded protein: CASSVVRGEKLFF.

CDR3 DNA: TGCGCCAGCAGCTTGGGGGGCATCGGGGCTAAAGAGACCCAGTACTTC. Translation: CASSLGGIGAKETQYF. V usage is TRBV5-1 and J usage is TRBJ2-5; D tentatively fits TRBD1 or TRBD2 (5 bases each). V shed 0 bases and J shed 3 bases, with 15 bases lying between them. Germline V lookup: CDR1 SGHRS, CDR2 YFSETQ. This CDR3 is built from 16 residues.